This is a list of T cell receptor beta chains from one sample in a study of shared T cell receptors in the human thymus. Assay used: immunoSEQ multiplex PCR; TCRdb lists only in-frame clones, some missing. The data show more than 550,000 clones, around 85% seen once. These data were also reused for a study on human thymus T cells.

The sample comprised thymocytes. Receptors were obtained from a girl under three years old with a congenital heart defect. Both conserved end residues are part of each CDR3.

len: 13
v_gene: TRBV19
CDR3aa: CAVKTRGATEAFF

len: 12
v_gene: TRBV10-3
CDR3aa: CATKDRRNTIYF

len: 16
v_gene: TRBV5-1
CDR3aa: CASRPQARFTNSPLHF

len: 16
v_gene: TRBV11-2
CDR3aa: CASSTTPGTQCAGKYF

len: 13
v_gene: TRBV5-1
CDR3aa: CASSLRGGETQYF

len: 13
v_gene: TRBV27
CDR3aa: CASRPLGREKLFF

len: 16
v_gene: TRBV5-1
CDR3aa: CASSLLSGGVSYEQYF

len: 19
v_gene: TRBV9
CDR3aa: CASSVSAKRLAGVVDTQYF

len: 13
v_gene: TRBV28
CDR3aa: CASTPSGNQPQHF

len: 14
v_gene: TRBV19
CDR3aa: CASSGDRNQETQYF

len: 15
v_gene: TRBV5-6
CDR3aa: CASSLVAGKTGELFF

len: 17
v_gene: TRBV19
CDR3aa: CASSRTPGTVSGNTIYF

len: 14
v_gene: TRBV5-1
CDR3aa: CASSPSGPNNEQFF

len: 14
v_gene: TRBV5-3
CDR3aa: CARIPRQKRRELFF

len: 15
v_gene: TRBV5-6
CDR3aa: CASSPWGGPRYEQYF

len: 14
v_gene: TRBV6-5
CDR3aa: CASSYTPEGNTQYF

len: 17
v_gene: TRBV9
CDR3aa: CASSVEASTASTDTQYF

len: 15
v_gene: TRBV10-3
CDR3aa: CAISESGGYQRGYTF

len: 14
v_gene: TRBV10-2
CDR3aa: CATQKTGSDTEAFF

len: 16
v_gene: TRBV4-2
CDR3aa: CASSQSPLARNQPQHF

len: 13
v_gene: TRBV7-2
CDR3aa: CASSLDSPHGYTF

len: 13
v_gene: TRBV6-1
CDR3aa: CASRPQGSPWSFF

len: 13
v_gene: TRBV6-1
CDR3aa: CASSENADSPLHF

len: 15
v_gene: TRBV18
CDR3aa: CASSAGGSQISPLHF

len: 14
v_gene: TRBV10-3
CDR3aa: CAIRRGTEAYEQYF

len: 18
v_gene: TRBV6-1
CDR3aa: CASSDTGTGRKANYGYTF

len: 15
v_gene: TRBV29-1
CDR3aa: CSVSLRGLPRYGYTF

len: 17
v_gene: TRBV4-2
CDR3aa: CASSLPVKGAENTEAFF

len: 15
v_gene: TRBV11-3
CDR3aa: CASSRSGNYTGELFF

len: 14
v_gene: TRBV28
CDR3aa: CASLRQRGAPRVFF

len: 20
v_gene: TRBV27
CDR3aa: CASSDREQPKSLAYQETQYF

len: 15
v_gene: TRBV27
CDR3aa: CASSLSLEGRPEAFF